This T cell receptor (beta chain) derives from a study of T cell responses to AZD1222 COVID-19 vaccine (dated by TCRdb to the early 2020s). With regard to the full study: TCR sequencing covered roughly 230 trial participants: 207 given two doses of AZD1222 and approximately 25 given two doses of MenACWY control vaccine. Trial participants were enrolled by age into subgroups of 18-55, 56-69 and 70-plus years, and around 150, 28 and 57 TCR-sequenced participants, respectively, were included in these subgroups.

In the paper's terms, the time point label means: baseline before first vaccination. The sample's treatment or condition, from its label and the paper: meningococcal conjugate vaccine given as trial control. The vaccinee samples were drawn from two UK trials, COV001 and COV002, one of which was a single-blind randomized controlled phase 2/3 trial testing AZD1222 (ChAdOx1 nCoV-19) in healthy adults. For TCRbeta chain sequencing, PBMC samples were collected from trial participants at day 0 and at day 28 after the second dose. Ends trimmed: V by 8 bases, J by 3 bases; bases unmatched to a gene: 9. From the germline V gene, CDR1 is SNHLY and CDR2 is FYNNEI. Counted from cysteine to phenylalanine, this CDR3 has 15 amino acids. Of all the DNA, just the CDR3 is kept, 45 bases in frame from base 1. On the study overall, not on this receptor specifically: Because no day 14 peak-response samples were available, the repertoires could be characterized only after the peak T cell response. The 56-69-year group was small, and its depth increase did not reach significance, likely because of low power. Nearly half of unique spike-specific TCRs reportedly recognized epitopes outside regions mutated in the B.1.351 and B.1.1.7 variants. Vaccine-associated CD4 TCRs spanned the whole spike protein, with dominant responses in regions 160-218 and 743-854. Participants were mostly white British, with more females than males. The authors suggested clonal diversity may have been underestimated. Conclusions about previously exposed vaccinees are limited because only five or six AZD1222 recipients were SARS-CoV-2 seropositive at baseline. After two AZD1222 doses, spike-specific TCR breadth and depth were significantly higher than at day 0 and than in MenACWY recipients.

Comment on this clone: It lacks a known antigen. No qualities accompany the bases; no much larger clone lies one base away.

The CDR3 regions of human TCRbeta chains were analyzed by immunosequencing. As for the authors' bioinformatics: TCRs in the repertoires were matched against a reference library of SARS-CoV-2-specific TCRs that had been generated with the MIRA antigen-specificity platform. Breadth was defined as the fraction of unique TCRs that were SARS-CoV-2-associated. Depth was defined as the fraction of total T cells that were SARS-CoV-2-associated. Each spike-specific TCR was assigned to its reactive spike region and to a CD4 or CD8 class using the MIRA data. Log10-transformed breadth and depth values were compared by one-way ANOVA with Sidak's multiple comparisons tests. Imported from immuneACCESS, the table was reduced by TCRdb to in-frame sequences with V and J called. These copies leave out some clones; in studies compared against another copy, an unresolved V gene accounts for under half, and the cause of the remainder is not known. D and trimming were read from the DNA, whereas the V and J calls and clone size are those reported in that table. Recorded for this sample are over 150,000 clones; 90% to 95% of them occurred a single time. The top ten hold around 4% of the sample.

This sequence originates from an adult in good health. Recombination linked TRBV2 to TRBJ2-3; 9 middle bases align to TRBD1. The sample here was peripheral blood, taken on day 0 of MenACWY control vaccination. DNA sequence: TGTGCCAGCGACAGGGGGGCCCTCTTGACAGATACGCAGTATTTT. It translates to CASDRGALLTDTQYF.